The rows below give T cell receptor beta chains drawn from one sample of a study of beta chain features in type 1 diabetes. Assay: immunoSEQ multiplex PCR; the TCRdb copy retains only in-frame clones and omits some. The sample gives hundreds of thousands of clones, 13% to 15% of which show up once; about 0.03% is in the top ten. The sample was naive CD4+ T cells from blood. The receptors come from a woman aged 40 to 49 in good health. The conserved cysteine and the conserved F or W are not part of the CDR3 here.

J: TRBJ1-1
V: TRBV7-2
CDR3: ASSLAQGPLMNTEAF

J: TRBJ2-3
V: TRBV11-2
CDR3: ASSFGTSGPGDTQY

J: TRBJ1-5
V: TRBV7-6
CDR3: ASSWGGRDQPQH

J: TRBJ1-1
V: TRBV7-2
CDR3: ASRFRPTGEAAF

J: TRBJ1-1
V: TRBV15
CDR3: ATSRRRSTDMNTEAF

J: TRBJ1-3
V: TRBV9
CDR3: ASSNRGSAGNTIY

J: TRBJ1-2
V: TRBV18
CDR3: ASSPREEDGYT

J: TRBJ2-1
V: TRBV15
CDR3: ATSRDNNEQF

J: TRBJ1-4
V: TRBV25-1
CDR3: ASSDYGQSRGGDEKLF

J: TRBJ2-7
V: TRBV7-2
CDR3: ASSLTGFSYEQY

J: TRBJ2-4
V: TRBV5-4
CDR3: ASSTSGSGGKNIQY

J: TRBJ2-7
V: TRBV7-2
CDR3: ASSLAQGPSYEQY

J: TRBJ2-3
V: TRBV5-1
CDR3: ASSPDQRGDTDTQY

J: TRBJ1-2
V: TRBV5-4
CDR3: ASSPKGTGSGYT

J: TRBJ1-4
V: TRBV5-4
CDR3: ASSATGGGGEKLF

J: TRBJ1-5
V: TRBV7-2
CDR3: ASRLTGAQPQH

J: TRBJ1-6
V: TRBV7-9
CDR3: AQSPPKDYNSPLH

J: TRBJ2-3
V: TRBV27
CDR3: ASSLSDRFHTQY

J: TRBJ2-7
V: TRBV7-7
CDR3: ASSPRGGLAGTYEQY

J: TRBJ2-1
V: TRBV19
CDR3: ASRNTGGPRNEQF

J: TRBJ1-2
V: TRBV9
CDR3: ASSQRDRGQNGYT

J: TRBJ1-2
V: TRBV6-1
CDR3: ASSGGGDLFGYT

J: TRBJ2-3
V: TRBV6-8
CDR3: ASTVGGQLSNTQY

J: TRBJ2-3
V: TRBV2
CDR3: ASSARSGGATDTQY

J: TRBJ1-5
V: TRBV6-5
CDR3: ASSYSSGGNQPQH

J: TRBJ1-1
V: TRBV18
CDR3: ASSPSRGFEAF

J: TRBJ1-5
V: TRBV28
CDR3: ASSWTGGMQPQH

J: TRBJ1-2
V: TRBV19
CDR3: ASSIGQGNYGYT

J: TRBJ1-2
V: TRBV29-1
CDR3: SVPQGGYGYT

J: TRBJ2-7
V: TRBV7-2
CDR3: ASSLGTGFEQY

J: TRBJ1-2
V: TRBV7-9
CDR3: ASSLKGVGGYT

J: TRBJ1-6
V: TRBV7-6
CDR3: ASSYRGDRSPLH

J: TRBJ2-7
V: TRBV19
CDR3: ASSIMDRGGSYEQY

J: TRBJ1-5
V: TRBV15
CDR3: ATSRDRRYDQPQH

J: TRBJ2-7
V: TRBV18
CDR3: ASSPVGSSYEQY

J: TRBJ2-3
V: TRBV28
CDR3: ASSSLAGGRNTQY

J: TRBJ1-2
V: TRBV18
CDR3: ASSPEAGNGYT

J: TRBJ1-4
V: TRBV27
CDR3: ASSFPMDRDEKLF

J: TRBJ1-6
V: TRBV11-2
CDR3: ASSSRGGAPLH

J: TRBJ2-4
V: TRBV19
CDR3: ASRRMDRDKNIQY

J: TRBJ1-1
V: TRBV5-6
CDR3: ASTMQGQGYEAF

J: TRBJ2-5
V: TRBV9
CDR3: ASSTDYQGTQY

J: TRBJ2-4
V: TRBV4-1
CDR3: ASSQAYADSDKNIQY

J: TRBJ1-5
V: TRBV6-6
CDR3: ASCWTGASNQPQH